The present entry profiles one T cell receptor (beta chain) with its context. The data were obtained in a study of T-cell memory formation after mild COVID-19. TCRdb fed the 5' RACE reads into MiXCR, producing one record per CDR3 protein. Among more than 250,000 distinct CDR3 sequences, about a sixth were seen once, and the ten largest hold roughly 23%. This CDR3 is 16 amino acids long. The V gene end was trimmed by 6 bases and the J gene end by 7 bases; junction bases not matched to a gene: 13. Sequenced input: PBMCs or a T cell subset sorted from them (not recorded which). V gene TRBV12-3 or TRBV12-4 combines with J gene TRBJ2-1, with 9 bases matching TRBD1. The receptor's source is a man younger than 35 who had mild COVID-19 (a few samples of this study predate the infection). Cell type and time point are not known. CDR3 nucleotides: TGTGCCAGCAGAGAGGGGAGGGGACAGGGTGTGAATGAGCAGTTCTTC. Its translation: CASREGRGQGVNEQFF.